A selection of T cell receptor beta chains follows, all from one sample in a study of T cells in tumors after PD-1 blockade. The repertoire was sequenced with immunoSEQ multiplex PCR; TCRdb's copy has only in-frame clones and lacks some. The sample has fewer than 35,000 clones; around 80% are singletons. This specimen consisted of PBMCs, obtained before anti-PD-1 treatment. All receptors derive from a human donor with basal cell carcinoma. Both conserved end residues are part of each CDR3. Fields, in order: clone size, V gene, J gene, D gene, CDR3 length, CDR3 protein, CDR3 DNA. A D gene is named only where the DNA matches it firmly. Some rows mark clone size as missing; the rest say once, few, many or name a class of expanded clone.

.	TRBV5-6	TRBJ2-7	TRBD1	14	CASSAGTGGGWQYF	TGTGCCAGCAGCGCCGGGACAGGCGGTGGCTGGCAGTACTTC
.	TRBV3-1/TRBV3-2	TRBJ1-3	.	15	CASSQGRTTGNTIYF	TGTGCCAGCAGCCAGGGCCGGACTACTGGAAACACCATATATTTT
.	TRBV19	TRBJ2-4	.	16	CASSIARAVAKNIQYF	TGTGCCAGTAGTATAGCCAGGGCGGTCGCCAAAAACATTCAGTACTTC
.	TRBV11-3	TRBJ2-1	TRBD2	15	CASSLRSGSVNEQFF	TGTGCCAGCAGCTTAAGGAGCGGGAGCGTCAATGAGCAGTTCTTC
.	TRBV5-1	TRBJ1-4	.	15	CASSFSGSSEEKLFF	TGCGCCAGCAGCTTTTCGGGGAGTTCCGAGGAAAAACTGTTTTTT
.	TRBV11-1	TRBJ1-1	.	13	CASSRGQFTEAFF	TGTGCCAGCAGCCGTGGACAGTTCACTGAAGCTTTCTTT
.	TRBV19	TRBJ1-4	.	14	CASSLGPANEKLFF	TGTGCCAGTAGTTTGGGGCCGGCTAATGAAAAACTGTTTTTT
.	TRBV5-1	TRBJ1-4	TRBD1	14	CASNRGSGNEKLFF	TGCGCCAGCAACAGGGGTTCGGGTAATGAAAAACTGTTTTTT
once	TRBV4-3	TRBJ2-3	.	15	CASSQRESRTDTQYF	TGCGCCAGCAGCCAAAGGGAATCCCGCACAGATACGCAGTATTTT
.	TRBV13	TRBJ1-4	.	13	CASSIDRAEKLFF	TGTGCCAGCAGCATTGACCGGGCTGAAAAACTGTTTTTT
.	TRBV15	TRBJ2-4	.	15	CATSRPGLAKNIQYF	TGTGCCACCAGCAGACCGGGACTAGCCAAAAACATTCAGTACTTC